Listed below are T cell receptor beta chains from one sample, sequenced in a study of blood T cells in healthy people across ages. TCRdb passed the 5' RACE reads through MiXCR, listing each CDR3 protein once. The profile shows 1.5 million to 2 million distinct CDR3 sequences, 28% of them singletons. Sequencing input: blood. Receptor source: a woman in her twenties or thirties in good health. The CDR3 runs from the conserved cysteine through the conserved F or W. Each record gives: J gene, D gene, V gene, clone size, CDR3 DNA, CDR3 protein. D genes are given only for firm matches. Clone size is not always given. Where it is, it says once, few, many or a class for expanded clones.

TRBJ2-6	TRBD2	TRBV5-1	many	TGCGCCAGCAGCTCGCTAGCGGGAGTTTCCGGGGCCAACGTCCTGACTTTC	CASSSLAGVSGANVLTF
TRBJ1-1	TRBD1	TRBV11-2	few	TGTGCCAGCAGCCGAATCAGGGGGTCGAACACTGAAGCTTTCTTT	CASSRIRGSNTEAFF
TRBJ1-2	NA	TRBV5-1	NA	TGCGCCAGCAGCTGGGAGGACACGAACTATGGCTACACCTTC	CASSWEDTNYGYTF
TRBJ2-7	NA	TRBV6-6	few	TGTGCCGGCAGTTACGCCCCGGGGGCTACGATCTACGAGCAGTACTTC	CAGSYAPGATIYEQYF
TRBJ2-5	NA	TRBV12-3/TRBV12-4	NA	TGTACCAGCAGTTTAGCGGCGTCGGTCCGTGGGACCCAGTACTTC	CTSSLAASVRGTQYF
TRBJ1-1	NA	TRBV7-2	few	TGTGCCAGCAGCTTGGGTAGCGGGGTTGTTGATACTGAAGCTTTCTTT	CASSLGSGVVDTEAFF
TRBJ1-4	NA	TRBV11-2	NA	TGTGCCAGCAGCTTAGATTGGGGAACTAATGAAAAACTGTTTTTT	CASSLDWGTNEKLFF
TRBJ2-1	NA	TRBV12-3/TRBV12-4	NA	TGTGCCAGCAGTTTTCGCGGGCTATCCTACAATGAGCAGTTCTTC	CASSFRGLSYNEQFF
TRBJ1-2	NA	TRBV5-1	NA	TGCGCCAGCATTCAAGAGAACAGCGGCTATGGCTACACCTTC	CASIQENSGYGYTF
TRBJ2-6	NA	TRBV7-2	few	TGTGCCAACCGGCCGGAAAAGGGTATCTGGGCCAACGTCCTGACTTTC	CANRPEKGIWANVLTF
TRBJ2-7	NA	TRBV29-1	NA	TGCAGCGTGACGGCCAGGGCAGGCGAGCAGTACTTC	CSVTARAGEQYF
TRBJ2-1	NA	TRBV3-1	many	TGTGCCAGCGGACTACTGAACAATGAGCAGTTCTTC	CASGLLNNEQFF
TRBJ2-4	TRBD2	TRBV20-1	NA	TGCAGTGCCTCTGAATGGACTAGCGCCAAAAACATTCAGTACTTC	CSASEWTSAKNIQYF
TRBJ2-1	NA	TRBV30	few	TGTGCCTGGAGTGTAATGGGTAATGAGCAGTTCTTC	CAWSVMGNEQFF
TRBJ2-2	NA	TRBV29-1	NA	TGCAGCGTTGTCAAGGGGACCGGGGAGCTGTTTTTT	CSVVKGTGELFF
TRBJ2-7	NA	TRBV9	NA	TGTGCCAGCAGCGTAGGCGTCGGGCATGAGCAGTACTTC	CASSVGVGHEQYF
TRBJ2-1	NA	TRBV5-1	NA	TGCGCCAGCAGCCCCCCCCAGAGTTACAATGAGCAGTTCTTC	CASSPPQSYNEQFF
TRBJ2-4	NA	TRBV6-6	NA	TGTGCCAGCAGGTCGACAGGAGGGCGCAGGGAAAACATTCAGTACTTC	CASRSTGGRRENIQYF
TRBJ1-2	TRBD1	TRBV4-3	NA	TGCGCCAGCAGCCGCGGGACAGGGGGCTCCTATGGCTACACCTTC	CASSRGTGGSYGYTF
TRBJ1-4	NA	TRBV5-5	many	TGTGCCAGCAGCCGCACTAGGGGCGGTGAAAAACTGTTTTTT	CASSRTRGGEKLFF
TRBJ2-7	NA	TRBV10-3	many	TGTGCCATCAGTGAGTCGGGTCCATACGAGCAGTACTTC	CAISESGPYEQYF
TRBJ1-6	TRBD1	TRBV9	NA	TGTGCCAGCAGCGTAGATGGACAGGAGAGTTCACCCCTCCACTTT	CASSVDGQESSPLHF
TRBJ2-7	TRBD1	TRBV20-1	many	TGCAGTGCTAGGGGACAGGGATTCTCCTACGAGCAGTACTTC	CSARGQGFSYEQYF
TRBJ2-1	TRBD2	TRBV5-4	NA	TGTGCCAGCGGGGACGGGGGAGGGCTGGGTGAGCAGTTCTTC	CASGDGGGLGEQFF
TRBJ2-1	TRBD2	TRBV4-1	many	TGCGCCAGCAGCTACCGGGACTACAACAATGAGCAGTTCTTC	CASSYRDYNNEQFF
TRBJ2-1	NA	TRBV7-2	NA	TGTGCCAGCAGCGGTGGAGGGGGGGGCCAATACAATGAGCAGTTCTTC	CASSGGGGGQYNEQFF
TRBJ2-7	TRBD1	TRBV10-3	many	TGTGCCATCGGTAGGGGACAGGGGGGCAACGAGCAGTACTTC	CAIGRGQGGNEQYF
TRBJ2-3	TRBD1	TRBV10-3	few	TGTGCCATCAGCGGGACAGAGACATCAGATACGCAGTATTTT	CAISGTETSDTQYF
TRBJ2-7	NA	TRBV28	NA	TGTTCCAGCAGTTTATACGGGCCTTCCTACGAGCAGTACTTC	CSSSLYGPSYEQYF
TRBJ1-2	TRBD1	TRBV7-9	few	TGTGCCAGCAGCCCGGGACAGGGGATCAACTATGGCTACACCTTC	CASSPGQGINYGYTF
TRBJ1-5	TRBD1	TRBV18	few	TGTGCCAGCTCACCTACAGGGGCCGATCAGCCCCAGCATTTT	CASSPTGADQPQHF
TRBJ2-1	NA	TRBV12-5	NA	TGTGCTAGTGGTTGGTGGATCCCGCAGGGTCCTAACAATGAGCAGTTCTTC	CASGWWIPQGPNNEQFF
TRBJ2-6	NA	TRBV20-1	NA	TGCAGTGCTAGCGAGGGTAGCTCTGGGGCCAACGTCCGGACTTTC	CSASEGSSGANVRTF
TRBJ2-7	NA	TRBV7-2	many	TGTGCCAGCAGCTTAGAACCAGCAACGGGGCAGTACTTC	CASSLEPATGQYF
TRBJ2-1	TRBD2	TRBV7-2	few	TGTGCCAGCAGCGGGACTAGCGGGATCGGTAATGAGCAGTTCTTC	CASSGTSGIGNEQFF
TRBJ2-1	TRBD1	TRBV3-1	NA	TGTGCCAGCAGCCAAGGTCTGGCTGCGGGACAGGAGTTCTTC	CASSQGLAAGQEFF
TRBJ2-7	TRBD1	TRBV30	NA	TGTGCCTGGAGTTCGGGGACAGGGTACGAGCAGTACTTC	CAWSSGTGYEQYF
TRBJ2-1	NA	TRBV28	NA	TGTGCCAGCAGCCCGACCAGGGGTTTCGGAGCAGGGCAGTTCTTC	CASSPTRGFGAGQFF
TRBJ2-1	TRBD2	TRBV7-2	few	TGTGCCAGCAGCTCGAGATGGAAGGGGACTAGCGGGAGATATGAGCAGTTCTTC	CASSSRWKGTSGRYEQFF
TRBJ2-3	TRBD1	TRBV5-1	NA	TGCGCCAGCAGCTTGGACGGGACAGGACGTAGCACAGATACGCAGTATTTT	CASSLDGTGRSTDTQYF
TRBJ1-1	NA	TRBV6-2/TRBV6-3	NA	TGTGCCAGCAGTGACTCAGGCGCCGAAGCTTTCTTT	CASSDSGAEAFF
TRBJ2-4	TRBD2	TRBV20-1	few	TGCAGTGCTCAGCTCCCGGGACTAGCGGGGGGGAAAAACATTCAGTACTTC	CSAQLPGLAGGKNIQYF
TRBJ1-6	NA	TRBV7-6	few	TGTGCCAGCAGCCCCACTTCGTCCTCACCCCTCCACTTT	CASSPTSSSPLHF
TRBJ2-1	TRBD2	TRBV5-1	many	TGCGCCAGCAGTAGCGGGGGGGACTACAATGAGCAGTTCTTC	CASSSGGDYNEQFF
TRBJ2-7	NA	TRBV5-1	many	TGCGCCAGCAGCGTAGTGGGACCTAGCGAGCAGTACTTC	CASSVVGPSEQYF
TRBJ1-1	TRBD1	TRBV5-1	few	TGCGCCAGCAGCCCGTACCCGACAGGGGACACTGAAGCTTTCTTT	CASSPYPTGDTEAFF
TRBJ2-7	NA	TRBV20-1	NA	TGCAGTGCTAGCGACGGCGGGAACTACGAGCAGTACTTC	CSASDGGNYEQYF
TRBJ2-1	NA	TRBV28	many	TGTGCCAGCAGTCAAACAATGACAGGTGTCAATGAGCAGTTCTTC	CASSQTMTGVNEQFF
TRBJ2-7	TRBD2	TRBV12-3/TRBV12-4	NA	TGTGCCAGCGGTGCGTCGGGACTAGCGGGAGGCGAGCAGTACTTC	CASGASGLAGGEQYF
TRBJ1-1	NA	TRBV20-1	NA	TGCAGGGCTAGAGAGAGTACTGAAGCTTTCTTT	CRARESTEAFF
TRBJ2-5	TRBD1	TRBV29-1	many	TGCAGCGTCCCCTACTACAGGGGGAAATGGGAGACCCAGTACTTC	CSVPYYRGKWETQYF